Only a few counts were recorded for the clone carrying this TCR beta chain. This specimen comes from a study of identical twins. V was shortened by 7 bases and J by 7 bases, with 19 bases between the two germline ends. The CDR3 is made up of 13 amino acids. Germline V lookup: CDR1 SQVTM, CDR2 ANQGSEA. TCRdb used MiXCR to reprocess the 5' RACE reads, holding one entry per CDR3 protein. The data hold roughly 480,000 distinct CDR3 sequences, with approximately 24% observed a single time. These same data were also listed under a study on T cells expressing NK-cell markers.

Sequencing was performed on CD4+ T cells sorted from blood. The TCR sequence derives from a woman between 18 and 30 years old in good health. J is TRBJ1-1 and V is TRBV29-1; D is unclear. In nucleotides, the CDR3 is TGCAGCGCTCTTGGTCCAGGCGGCGGTGAAGCTTTCTTT. The encoded protein is CSALGPGGGEAFF.